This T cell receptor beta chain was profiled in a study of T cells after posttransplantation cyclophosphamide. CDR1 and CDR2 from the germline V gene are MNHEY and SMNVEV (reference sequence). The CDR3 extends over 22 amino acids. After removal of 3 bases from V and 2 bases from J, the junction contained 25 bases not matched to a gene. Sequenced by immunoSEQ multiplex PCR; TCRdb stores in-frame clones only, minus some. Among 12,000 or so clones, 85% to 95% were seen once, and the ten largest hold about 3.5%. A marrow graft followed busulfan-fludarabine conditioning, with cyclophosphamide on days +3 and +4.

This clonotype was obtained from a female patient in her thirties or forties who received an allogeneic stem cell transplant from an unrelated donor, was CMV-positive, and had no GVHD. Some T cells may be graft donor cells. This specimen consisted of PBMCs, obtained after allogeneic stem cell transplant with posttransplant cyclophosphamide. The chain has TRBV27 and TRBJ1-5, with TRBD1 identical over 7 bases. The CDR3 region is CASSFSRGRNPSPIDGNQPQHF. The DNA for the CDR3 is TGTGCCAGCAGTTTTTCGAGGGGGCGAAATCCTTCCCCTATAGATGGCAATCAGCCCCAGCATTTT.